This T cell receptor beta chain is drawn from a study of blood T cell repertoires in COVID-19. Generated by immunoSEQ multiplex PCR, the TCRdb table keeps only in-frame clones and is missing some. Among approximately 120,000 clones, 81% were seen once, and the ten largest hold roughly 15%. The CDR3 sequence is 15 residues long. V lost 3 bases to trimming and J lost 1 base; unmatched junction nucleotides: 2. The germline gives CDR1 PRHDT, CDR2 FYEKMQ (reference sequence). The specimen was peripheral blood. The rearrangement joins TRBV13 to TRBJ2-3, with TRBD2 identical over 9 bases. This TCR derives from a man aged 30 to 39 with COVID-19, enrolled during active disease. CDR3 sequence (DNA): TGTGCCAGCAGCTTCGGGACTAGCCGCACAGATACGCAGTATTTT. It specifies CASSFGTSRTDTQYF.